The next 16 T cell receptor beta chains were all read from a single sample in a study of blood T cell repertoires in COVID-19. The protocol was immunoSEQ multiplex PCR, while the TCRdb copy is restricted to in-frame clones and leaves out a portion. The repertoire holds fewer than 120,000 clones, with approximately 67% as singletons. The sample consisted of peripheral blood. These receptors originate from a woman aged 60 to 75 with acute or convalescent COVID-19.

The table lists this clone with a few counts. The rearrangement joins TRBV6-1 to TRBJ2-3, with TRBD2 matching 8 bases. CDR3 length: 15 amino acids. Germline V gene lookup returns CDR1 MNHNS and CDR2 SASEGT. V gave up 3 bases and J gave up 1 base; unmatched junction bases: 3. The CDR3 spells CASSDYGGGTDTQYF. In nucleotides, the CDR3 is TGTGCCAGCAGTGATTACGGGGGGGGCACAGATACGCAGTATTTT.

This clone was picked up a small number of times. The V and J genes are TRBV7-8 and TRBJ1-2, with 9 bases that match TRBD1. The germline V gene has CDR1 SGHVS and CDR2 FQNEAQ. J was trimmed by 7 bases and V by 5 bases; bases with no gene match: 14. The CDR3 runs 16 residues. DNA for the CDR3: TGTGCCAGCAGCCGACAGCGTCAGGGACAGGGAGGTGGCTACACCTTC. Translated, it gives CASSRQRQGQGGGYTF.

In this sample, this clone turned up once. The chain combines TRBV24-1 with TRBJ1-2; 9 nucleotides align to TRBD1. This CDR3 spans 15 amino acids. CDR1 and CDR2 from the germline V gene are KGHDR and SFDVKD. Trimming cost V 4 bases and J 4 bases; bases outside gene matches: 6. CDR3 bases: TGTGCCACCAGTGACGGGACAGGGAGAGGCTATGGCTACACCTTC. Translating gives CATSDGTGRGYGYTF.

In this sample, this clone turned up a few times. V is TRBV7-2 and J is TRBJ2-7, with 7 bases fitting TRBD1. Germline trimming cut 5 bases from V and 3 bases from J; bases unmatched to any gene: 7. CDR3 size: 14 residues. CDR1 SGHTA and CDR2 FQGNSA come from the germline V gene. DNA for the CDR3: TGTGCCAGCAGCACAAACAGGGGAATCTACGAGCAGTACTTC. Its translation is CASSTNRGIYEQYF.

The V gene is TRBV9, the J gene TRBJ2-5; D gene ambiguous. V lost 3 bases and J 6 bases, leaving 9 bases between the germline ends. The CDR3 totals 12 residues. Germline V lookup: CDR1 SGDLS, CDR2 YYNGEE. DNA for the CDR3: TGTGCCAGCAGCGGGCCCTCCCAGACCCAGTACTTC. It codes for CASSGPSQTQYF.

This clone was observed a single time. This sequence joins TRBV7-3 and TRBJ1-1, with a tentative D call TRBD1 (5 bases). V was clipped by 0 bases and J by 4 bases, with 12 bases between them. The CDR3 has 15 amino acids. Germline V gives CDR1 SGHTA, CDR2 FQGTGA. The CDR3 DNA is TGTGCCAGCAGCTTAACGCCAGGGTTTTTCACTGAAGCTTTCTTT. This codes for CASSLTPGFFTEAFF. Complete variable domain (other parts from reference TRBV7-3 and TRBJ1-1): GAGVSQTPSNKVTEKGKYVELRCDPISGHTALYWYRQSLGQGPEFLIYFQGTGAADDSGLPNDRFFAVRPEGSVSTLKIQRTERGDSAVYLCASSLTPGFFTEAFFGQGTRLTVV.

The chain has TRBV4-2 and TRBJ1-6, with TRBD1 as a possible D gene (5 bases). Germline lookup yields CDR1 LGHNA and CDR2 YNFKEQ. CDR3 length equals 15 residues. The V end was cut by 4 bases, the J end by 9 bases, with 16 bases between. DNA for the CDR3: TGTGCCAGCAGCCCCGGCGGGGGTGTGGGTTCACCCCTCCACTTT. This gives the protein CASSPGGGVGSPLHF.

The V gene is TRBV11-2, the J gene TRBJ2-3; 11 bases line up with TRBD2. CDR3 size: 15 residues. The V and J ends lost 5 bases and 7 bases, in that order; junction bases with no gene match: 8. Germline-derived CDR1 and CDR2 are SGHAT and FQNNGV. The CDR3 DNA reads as TGTGCCAGCAGCCACACCACTAGCGGGGGTAATACGCAGTATTTT. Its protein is CASSHTTSGGNTQYF. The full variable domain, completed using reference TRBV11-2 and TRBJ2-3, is EAGVAQSPRYKIIEKRQSVAFWCNPISGHATLYWYQQILGQGPKLLIQFQNNGVVDDSQLPKDRFSAERLKGVDSTLKIQPAKLEDSAVYLCASSHTTSGGNTQYFGPGTRLTVL.

As DNA, the CDR3 is TGTGCCAGCAGCTTGGACATCCGCAATGAGCAGTTCTTC. Residues: CASSLDIRNEQFF. The chain employs TRBV11-2 and TRBJ2-1; D perhaps matches TRBD1 (5 bases). V was clipped by 3 bases and J by 6 bases, with 9 bases between them. The CDR3 runs 13 residues. Germline CDR1 is SGHAT and CDR2 is FQNNGV. Full variable domain (remainder filled in from reference TRBV11-2 and TRBJ2-1): EAGVAQSPRYKIIEKRQSVAFWCNPISGHATLYWYQQILGQGPKLLIQFQNNGVVDDSQLPKDRFSAERLKGVDSTLKIQPAKLEDSAVYLCASSLDIRNEQFFGPGTRLTVL.

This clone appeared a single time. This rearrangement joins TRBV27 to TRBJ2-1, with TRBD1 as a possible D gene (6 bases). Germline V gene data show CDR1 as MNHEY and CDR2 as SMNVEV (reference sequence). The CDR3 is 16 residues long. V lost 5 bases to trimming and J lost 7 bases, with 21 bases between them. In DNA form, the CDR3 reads TGTGCCAGCAGTCCACTCACCCGGGCCCAGGGGAATGAGCAGTTCTTC. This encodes CASSPLTRAQGNEQFF.

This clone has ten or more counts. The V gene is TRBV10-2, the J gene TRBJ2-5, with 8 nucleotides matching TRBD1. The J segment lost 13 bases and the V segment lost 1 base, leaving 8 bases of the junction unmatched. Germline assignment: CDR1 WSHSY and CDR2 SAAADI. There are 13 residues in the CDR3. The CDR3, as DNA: TGCGCCAGCAGTGAGTGGGACAGGACCGAACGGTACTTC. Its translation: CASSEWDRTERYF.

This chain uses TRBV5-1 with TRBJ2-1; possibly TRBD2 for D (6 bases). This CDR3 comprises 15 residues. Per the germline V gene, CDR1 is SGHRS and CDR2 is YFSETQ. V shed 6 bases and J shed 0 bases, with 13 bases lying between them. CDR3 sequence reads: CASTEQGGSYNEQFF. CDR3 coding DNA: TGCGCCAGCACAGAGCAGGGAGGCTCCTACAATGAGCAGTTCTTC.

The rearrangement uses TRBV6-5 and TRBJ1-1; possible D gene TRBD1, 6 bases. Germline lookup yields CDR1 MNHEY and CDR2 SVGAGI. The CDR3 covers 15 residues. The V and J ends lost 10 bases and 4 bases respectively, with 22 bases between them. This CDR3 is CATGGASGRPTEAFF. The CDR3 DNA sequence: TGTGCCACCGGGGGGGCCAGCGGGCGACCCACTGAAGCTTTCTTT.

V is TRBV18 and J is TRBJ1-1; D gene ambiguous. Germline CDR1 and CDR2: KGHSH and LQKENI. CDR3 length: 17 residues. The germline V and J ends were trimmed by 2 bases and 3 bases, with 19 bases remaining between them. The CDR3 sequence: CASSPTRAPSADTEAFF. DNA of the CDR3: TGTGCCAGCTCACCAACGAGGGCCCCATCCGCGGACACTGAAGCTTTCTTT.

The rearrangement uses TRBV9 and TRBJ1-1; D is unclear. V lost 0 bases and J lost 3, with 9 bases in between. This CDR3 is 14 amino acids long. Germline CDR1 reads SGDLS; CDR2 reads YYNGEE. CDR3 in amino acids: CASSVVSADTEAFF. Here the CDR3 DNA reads TGTGCCAGCAGCGTAGTGTCAGCGGACACTGAAGCTTTCTTT.

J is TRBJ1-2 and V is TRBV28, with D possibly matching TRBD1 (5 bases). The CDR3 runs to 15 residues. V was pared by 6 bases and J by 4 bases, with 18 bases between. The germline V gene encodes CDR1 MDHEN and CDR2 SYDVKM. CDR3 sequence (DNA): TGTGCCAGCAGCTCCTTGACAGTGGGGCGCTATGGCTACACCTTC. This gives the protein CASSSLTVGRYGYTF.